The clone carrying this T cell receptor (beta chain) was seen once. Some clones are missing from TCRdb's copy, which holds only in-frame ones; the method was immunoSEQ multiplex PCR. The table records over 2,000,000 clones, 85% to 95% of them present only once. The data are from a study of shared clonotypes between healthy human individuals. As defined, naive CD8 cells were CD45RO-negative and positively selected for CCR7, with terminally differentiated effector memory CD45RA+ cells excluded. Each donor was a Caucasian adult residing in Nashville, Tennessee. Germline-derived CDR1 and CDR2 are SGDLS and YYNGEE. CDR3 length equals 17 residues. The V and J ends lost 1 base and 0 bases respectively, with 14 bases between them.

The chain couples TRBV9 to TRBJ1-3, with D maybe TRBD1 (6 bases). The sequenced sample consisted of naive CD8+ T cells from PBMCs. This sequence originates from a man younger than 30 in good health. Some clones in this sample may be carry-over from other donors' samples. The CDR3: CASSVSRGIGSGNTIYF. The CDR3 nucleotides read TGTGCCAGCAGCGTAAGCAGGGGCATCGGCTCTGGAAACACCATATATTTT.